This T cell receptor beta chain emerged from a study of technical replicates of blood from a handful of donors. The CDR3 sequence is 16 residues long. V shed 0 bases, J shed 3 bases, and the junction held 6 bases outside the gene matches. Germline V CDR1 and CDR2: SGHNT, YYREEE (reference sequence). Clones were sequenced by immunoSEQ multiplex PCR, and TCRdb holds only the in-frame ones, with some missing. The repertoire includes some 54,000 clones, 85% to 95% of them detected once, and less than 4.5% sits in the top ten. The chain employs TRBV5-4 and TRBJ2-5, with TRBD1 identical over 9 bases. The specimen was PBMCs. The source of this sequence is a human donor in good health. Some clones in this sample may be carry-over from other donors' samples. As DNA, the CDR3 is TGTGCCAGCAGCTTGGGGGGAGGGACAGGGAAAGAGACCCAGTACTTC. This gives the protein CASSLGGGTGKETQYF.